This T cell receptor (beta chain) came from a study of T cell responses to AZD1222 COVID-19 vaccine. Assay used: immunoSEQ multiplex PCR; TCRdb lists only in-frame clones, some missing. In the table there are 120,000 to 150,000 clones, approximately 90% of which are singletons. Details on this clone: As yet, its antigen is unknown.

The study's findings and limits: All repertoire sampling was performed exclusively after the peak T cell response. Spike was spanned by vaccine-associated CD4 TCRs, which were dominant at 160-218 and 743-854. Donors skewed white British and female; clonal diversity was possibly underestimated. Reportedly, close to half of spike-specific TCRs are directed against unmutated variant regions.

CDR1 and CDR2 (germline): SGHTA, FQGTGA. V was shortened by 6 bases and J by 4 bases, with 3 bases between the two germline ends. The CDR3 totals 11 residues. Material: peripheral blood, obtained 28 days after the second AZD1222 dose. The source of this sequence is an adult who received the AZD1222 COVID-19 vaccine. The chain recombines TRBV7-3 with TRBJ2-2, with no clear D. This chain's CDR3 is CASSITGELFF. The CDR3 nucleotides are TGTGCCAGCAGTATCACCGGGGAGCTGTTTTTT.